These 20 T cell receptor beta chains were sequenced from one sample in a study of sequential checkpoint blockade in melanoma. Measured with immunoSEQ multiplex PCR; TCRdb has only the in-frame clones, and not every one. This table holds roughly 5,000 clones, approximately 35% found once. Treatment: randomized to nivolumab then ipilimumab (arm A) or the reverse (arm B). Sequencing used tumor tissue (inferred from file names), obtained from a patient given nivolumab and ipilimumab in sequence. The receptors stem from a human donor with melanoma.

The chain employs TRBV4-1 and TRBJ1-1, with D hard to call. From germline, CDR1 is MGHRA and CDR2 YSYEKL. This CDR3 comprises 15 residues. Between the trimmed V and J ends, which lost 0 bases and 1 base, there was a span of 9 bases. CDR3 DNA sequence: TGCGCCAGCAGCCAAGATCCGTTAGCGAACACTGAAGCTTTCTTT. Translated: CASSQDPLANTEAFF.

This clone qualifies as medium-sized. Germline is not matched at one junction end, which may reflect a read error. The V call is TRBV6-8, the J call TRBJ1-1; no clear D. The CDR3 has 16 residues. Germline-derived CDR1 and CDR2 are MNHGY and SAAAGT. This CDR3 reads CASSNSRGRPNTEAFF. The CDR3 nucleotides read TGTGCCAGCAGTAACTCACGGGGTCGGCCGAACACTGAAGCTTTCTTT.

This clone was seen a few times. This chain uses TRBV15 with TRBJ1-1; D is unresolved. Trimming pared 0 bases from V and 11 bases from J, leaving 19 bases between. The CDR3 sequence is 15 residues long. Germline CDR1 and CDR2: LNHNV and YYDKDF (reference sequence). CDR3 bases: TGTGCCACCAGCAGAGATTCCACCACCATTCTTCGGGCTTTCTTT. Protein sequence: CATSRDSTTILRAFF.

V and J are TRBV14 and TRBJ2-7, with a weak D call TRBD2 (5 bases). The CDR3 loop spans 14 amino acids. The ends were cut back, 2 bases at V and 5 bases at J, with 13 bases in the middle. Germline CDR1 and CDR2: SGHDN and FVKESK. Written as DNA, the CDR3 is TGTGCCAGCAGCCAATTAGAAAGGAGGCACGAGCAGTACTTC. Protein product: CASSQLERRHEQYF. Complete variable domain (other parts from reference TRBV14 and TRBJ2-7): EAGVTQFPSHSVIEKGQTVTLRCDPISGHDNLYWYRRVMGKEIKFLLHFVKESKQDESGMPNNRFLAERTGGTYSTLKVQPAELEDSGVYFCASSQLERRHEQYFGPGTRLTVT.

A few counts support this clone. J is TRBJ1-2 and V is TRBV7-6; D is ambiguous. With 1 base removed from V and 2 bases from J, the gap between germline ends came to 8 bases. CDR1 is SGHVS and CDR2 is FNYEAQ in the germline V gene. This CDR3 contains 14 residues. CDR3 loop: CASSLGRSNYGYTF. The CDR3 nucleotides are TGTGCCAGCAGCTTAGGACGGTCAAACTATGGCTACACCTTC.

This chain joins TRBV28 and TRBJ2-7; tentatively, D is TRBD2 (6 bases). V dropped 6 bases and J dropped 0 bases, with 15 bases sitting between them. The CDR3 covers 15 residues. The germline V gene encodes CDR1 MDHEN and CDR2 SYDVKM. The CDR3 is CASSSSGSGSYEQYF. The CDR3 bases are TGTGCCAGCAGCTCCTCCGGGAGCGGCTCCTACGAGCAGTACTTC.

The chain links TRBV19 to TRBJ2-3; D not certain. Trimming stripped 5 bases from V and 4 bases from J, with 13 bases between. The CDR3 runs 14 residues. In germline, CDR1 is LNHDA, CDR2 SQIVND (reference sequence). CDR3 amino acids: CASSGRSWPDTQYF. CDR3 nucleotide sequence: TGTGCCAGTAGTGGCCGTAGTTGGCCAGATACGCAGTATTTT.

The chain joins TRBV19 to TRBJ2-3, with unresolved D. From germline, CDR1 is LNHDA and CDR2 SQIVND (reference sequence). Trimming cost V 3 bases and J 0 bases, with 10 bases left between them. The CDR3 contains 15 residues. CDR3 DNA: TGTGCCAGTAGTATCAGGACCCTTAGCACAGATACGCAGTATTTT. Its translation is CASSIRTLSTDTQYF. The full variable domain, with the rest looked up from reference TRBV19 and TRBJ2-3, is DGGITQSPKYLFRKEGQNVTLSCEQNLNHDAMYWYRQDPGQGLRLIYYSQIVNDFQKGDIAEGYSVSREKKESFPLTVTSAQKNPTAFYLCASSIRTLSTDTQYFGPGTRLTVL.

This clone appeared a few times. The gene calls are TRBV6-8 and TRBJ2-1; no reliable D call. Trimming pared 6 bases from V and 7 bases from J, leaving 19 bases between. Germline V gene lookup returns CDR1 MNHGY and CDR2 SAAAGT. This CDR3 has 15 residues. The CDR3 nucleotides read TGTGCCAGCAGAAACGCTTTCGTGGGCTTGAATGAGCAGTTCTTC. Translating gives CASRNAFVGLNEQFF.

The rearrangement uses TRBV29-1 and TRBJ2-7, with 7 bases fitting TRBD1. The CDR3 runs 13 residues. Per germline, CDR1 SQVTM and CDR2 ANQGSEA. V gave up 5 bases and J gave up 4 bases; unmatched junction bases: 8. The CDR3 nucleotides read TGCAGCGTTTTCTCCTCCAGGGGGTACGAGCAGTACTTC. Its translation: CSVFSSRGYEQYF.

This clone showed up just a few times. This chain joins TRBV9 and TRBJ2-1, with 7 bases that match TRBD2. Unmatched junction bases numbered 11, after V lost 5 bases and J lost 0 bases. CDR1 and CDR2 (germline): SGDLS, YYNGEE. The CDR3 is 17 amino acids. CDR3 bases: TGTGCCAGCAGTGAAATGGTTCGCGGGAGCTCCTACAATGAGCAGTTCTTC. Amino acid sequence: CASSEMVRGSSYNEQFF.

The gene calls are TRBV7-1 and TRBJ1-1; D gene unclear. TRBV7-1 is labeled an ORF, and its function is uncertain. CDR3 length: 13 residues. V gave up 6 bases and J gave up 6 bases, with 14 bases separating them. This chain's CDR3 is CASSPTLGPEAFF. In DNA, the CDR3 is TGTGCCAGCAGTCCGACCTTGGGCCCTGAAGCTTTCTTT.

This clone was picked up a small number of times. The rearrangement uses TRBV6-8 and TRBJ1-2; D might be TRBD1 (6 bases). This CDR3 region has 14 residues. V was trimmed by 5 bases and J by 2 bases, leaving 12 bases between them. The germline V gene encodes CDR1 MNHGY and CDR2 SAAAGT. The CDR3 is CASSLQGANYGYTF. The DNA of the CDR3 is TGTGCCAGCAGTCTACAGGGTGCAAACTATGGCTACACCTTC.

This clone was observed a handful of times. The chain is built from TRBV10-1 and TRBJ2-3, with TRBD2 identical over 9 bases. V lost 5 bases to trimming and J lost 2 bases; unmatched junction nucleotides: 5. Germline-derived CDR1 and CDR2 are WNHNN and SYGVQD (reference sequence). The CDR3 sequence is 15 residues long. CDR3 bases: TGCGCCAGCAGTACCGGGACTAGCAACACAGATACGCAGTATTTT. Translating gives CASSTGTSNTDTQYF.

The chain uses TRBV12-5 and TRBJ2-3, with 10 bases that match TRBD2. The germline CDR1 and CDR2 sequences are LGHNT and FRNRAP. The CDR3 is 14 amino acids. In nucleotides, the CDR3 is TGTGCCAGCACGGGGACTAGCGGCACAGATACGCAGTATTTT. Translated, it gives CASTGTSGTDTQYF.

The CDR3 sequence: CASRGTANTGELFF. CDR3 DNA sequence: TGTGCCAGTAGGGGGACAGCGAACACCGGGGAGCTGTTTTTT. The chain recombines TRBV19 with TRBJ2-2; 7 bases are a match to TRBD1. Germline V gene sequence: CDR1 LNHDA, CDR2 SQIVND (reference sequence). The junction had 1 base not matched to a gene; V was cut back by 6 bases and J by 0 bases. The CDR3 has 14 residues.

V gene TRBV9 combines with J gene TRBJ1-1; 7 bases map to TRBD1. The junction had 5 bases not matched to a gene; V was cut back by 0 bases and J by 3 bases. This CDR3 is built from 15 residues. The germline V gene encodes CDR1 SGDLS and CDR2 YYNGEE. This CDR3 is CASSVGEGAYTEAFF. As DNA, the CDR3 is TGTGCCAGCAGCGTAGGGGAGGGGGCTTACACTGAAGCTTTCTTT.

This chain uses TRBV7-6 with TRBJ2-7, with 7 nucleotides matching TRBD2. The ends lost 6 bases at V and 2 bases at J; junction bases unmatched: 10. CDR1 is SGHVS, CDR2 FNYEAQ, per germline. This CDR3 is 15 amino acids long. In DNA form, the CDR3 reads TGTGCCAGCAGGGAGGGACGGGAGGCCGCCTACGAGCAGTACTTC. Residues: CASREGREAAYEQYF.

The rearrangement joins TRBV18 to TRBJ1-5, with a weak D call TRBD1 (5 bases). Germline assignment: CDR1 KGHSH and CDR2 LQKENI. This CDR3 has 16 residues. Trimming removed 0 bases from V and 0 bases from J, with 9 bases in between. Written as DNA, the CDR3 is TGTGCCAGCTCACCACCGGGGGGAAATAGCAATCAGCCCCAGCATTTT. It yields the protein CASSPPGGNSNQPQHF.

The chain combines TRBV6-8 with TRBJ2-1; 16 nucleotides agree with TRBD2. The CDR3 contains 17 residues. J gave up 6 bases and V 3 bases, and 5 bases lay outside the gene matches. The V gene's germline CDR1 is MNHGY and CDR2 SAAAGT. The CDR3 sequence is CASSYPGLAGGSNEQFF. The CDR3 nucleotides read TGTGCCAGCAGTTATCCGGGACTAGCGGGAGGGAGCAATGAGCAGTTCTTC.